A selection of T cell receptor beta chains follows, all from one sample in a study of sequential checkpoint blockade in melanoma. Repertoires were generated with immunoSEQ multiplex PCR, while TCRdb's copy carries only in-frame clones and drops some. The sample has some 10,000 clones; around four fifths are singletons. The specimen was CD8+ T cells sorted from blood (inferred from file names), collected from a patient given nivolumab and ipilimumab in sequence. The receptor set was obtained from a human donor with melanoma. The CDR3 runs from the conserved cysteine through the conserved F or W. A D gene is named only where the DNA matches it firmly. Only some rows state a clone size, as once, few, many or a class for expanded clones.

DNA: TGTGCCAGCAGTTACGGGACAGTAGAGTACACTGAAGCTTTCTTT
CDR3: CASSYGTVEYTEAFF
size: .
J: TRBJ1-1
D: TRBD1
V: TRBV6-5

DNA: TGTGCCAGCAGCTTGGGGGGAGCGGGAGGCTCCTACAATGAGCAGTTCTTC
CDR3: CASSLGGAGGSYNEQFF
size: .
J: TRBJ2-1
D: TRBD2
V: TRBV7-9

DNA: TGTGCCAGCAGCGGGATATCAGGGGCCGCCTGGGTCGGGAACACTGAAGCTTTCTTT
CDR3: CASSGISGAAWVGNTEAFF
size: .
J: TRBJ1-1
D: .
V: TRBV5-6

DNA: TGTGCCAGCAGCTTCGGGGGAGGGACTGAAGCTTTCTTT
CDR3: CASSFGGGTEAFF
size: .
J: TRBJ1-1
D: .
V: TRBV7-2

DNA: TGTGCCAGTAGCCGACGACTAGCGGGTGAGCAGTACTTC
CDR3: CASSRRLAGEQYF
size: .
J: TRBJ2-7
D: TRBD2
V: TRBV19

DNA: TGTGCCAGCAGCGGTACAGGGGGCGAGCAGTACTTC
CDR3: CASSGTGGEQYF
size: .
J: TRBJ2-7
D: TRBD1
V: TRBV9

DNA: TGTGCCAGCAGCTTAAGGGACTACTCTCGGGATGAGCAGTTCTTC
CDR3: CASSLRDYSRDEQFF
size: .
J: TRBJ2-1
D: TRBD2
V: TRBV13

DNA: TGCGCCAGCAGCTTGGTTAGCGGCTACGAGCAGTACTTC
CDR3: CASSLVSGYEQYF
size: .
J: TRBJ2-7
D: .
V: TRBV5-1

DNA: TGTGCCAGCAGTCCGGACAGGCAGTCCTACGAGCAGTACTTC
CDR3: CASSPDRQSYEQYF
size: .
J: TRBJ2-7
D: TRBD1
V: TRBV6-5

DNA: TGTGCCAGCAGCGCTGAGACAGGGTTTAATGAAAAACTGTTTTTT
CDR3: CASSAETGFNEKLFF
size: .
J: TRBJ1-4
D: TRBD1
V: TRBV9

DNA: TGCGCCAGCAGCTGGGACAGGGCCTACGAGCAGTACTTC
CDR3: CASSWDRAYEQYF
size: once
J: TRBJ2-7
D: TRBD1
V: TRBV5-1

DNA: TGCAGCGTTTTAGGGGGCAGCTACAATGAGCAGTTCTTC
CDR3: CSVLGGSYNEQFF
size: once
J: TRBJ2-1
D: TRBD1
V: TRBV29-1

DNA: TGTGCCTGGAGTGAAACATTTGTTGAAGCTTTCTTT
CDR3: CAWSETFVEAFF
size: .
J: TRBJ1-1
D: .
V: TRBV30

DNA: TGCGCCAGCAGTGAGCCCGGGGGTTCGTGGGACACTGAAGCTTTCTTT
CDR3: CASSEPGGSWDTEAFF
size: .
J: TRBJ1-1
D: .
V: TRBV10-2

DNA: TGTGCCAGCAGAAGGTCGGCTAGCGCCTACTCCACAGATACGCAGTATTTT
CDR3: CASRRSASAYSTDTQYF
size: once
J: TRBJ2-3
D: .
V: TRBV9

DNA: TGTGCCAGCAGTATCCAGGCTGCCTACGAGCAGTACTTC
CDR3: CASSIQAAYEQYF
size: .
J: TRBJ2-7
D: .
V: TRBV6-1